What follows is one T cell receptor beta chain and its context. This record comes from a study of regulatory T cells in long-lasting Graves disease. Library construction for TCR beta used iRepertoire HTBI primers and Arm-PCR of CDR3 regions. TCRdb reprocessed the multiplex PCR reads via MiXCR and lists one record per CDR3 protein. The sample has some 500,000 distinct CDR3 sequences; about 16% are singletons. Described time point: newly diagnosed GD, antithyroid drugs for less than 3 months. PBMC-extracted RNA yielded the TCR library. The CDR3 spans 14 residues. Germline CDR1 and CDR2: LGHDT and YNNKEL (reference sequence). V lost 3 bases, J lost 4 bases, and 11 bases lay in between. The sample was also linked to a second study, of T cells in Graves' hyperthyroidism and ophthalmopathy.

This chain uses TRBV3-1 with TRBJ2-3; no clear D gene. The receptor's source is a woman aged 35 to 60 with Graves disease. The starting material was peripheral blood mononuclear cells (PBMCs), obtained at new diagnosis, from a patient treated with antithyroid drugs. Here the CDR3 DNA reads TGTGCCAGCAGCCAGGAAGCGATATCAGATACGCAGTATTTT. Protein sequence: CASSQEAISDTQYF.